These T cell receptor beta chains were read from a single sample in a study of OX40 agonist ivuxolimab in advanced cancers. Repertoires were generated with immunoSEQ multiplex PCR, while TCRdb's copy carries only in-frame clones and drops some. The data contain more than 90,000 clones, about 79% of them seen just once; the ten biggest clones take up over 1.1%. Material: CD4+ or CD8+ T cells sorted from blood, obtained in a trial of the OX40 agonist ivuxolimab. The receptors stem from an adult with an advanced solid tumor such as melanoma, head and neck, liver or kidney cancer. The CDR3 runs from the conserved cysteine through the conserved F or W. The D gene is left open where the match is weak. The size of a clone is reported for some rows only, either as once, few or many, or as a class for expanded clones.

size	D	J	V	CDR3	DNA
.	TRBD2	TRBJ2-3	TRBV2	CASRGSSGIIVAQYF	TGTGCCAGCAGGGGGTCTAGCGGGATAATAGTGGCGCAGTATTTT
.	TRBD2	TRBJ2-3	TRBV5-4	CASSLPRLAGGRDTQYF	TGTGCCAGCAGCTTGCCCCGACTAGCGGGAGGTAGGGATACGCAGTATTTT
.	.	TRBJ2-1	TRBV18	CASSPDTREQFF	TGTGCCAGCTCACCCGACACCAGGGAGCAGTTCTTC
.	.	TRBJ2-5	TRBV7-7	CASSPLRGGETQYF	TGTGCCAGCAGCCCATTGAGAGGTGGGGAGACCCAGTACTTC
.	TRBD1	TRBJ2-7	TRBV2	CASARDRSVEQYF	TGTGCCAGCGCACGGGACAGATCCGTCGAGCAGTACTTC
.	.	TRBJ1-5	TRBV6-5	CASSHRGSQPQHF	TGTGCCAGCAGCCACCGGGGGTCTCAGCCCCAGCATTTT
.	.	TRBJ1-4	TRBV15	CATSRELVESEKLFF	TGTGCCACCAGCAGAGAATTGGTAGAGAGTGAAAAACTGTTTTTT
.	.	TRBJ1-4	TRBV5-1	CASSLSHNEKLFF	TGCGCCAGCAGCTTGAGCCATAATGAAAAACTGTTTTTT
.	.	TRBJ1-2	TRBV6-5	CASSYSGTGLAYGYTF	TGTGCCAGCAGTTACTCAGGGACGGGACTAGCCTATGGCTACACCTTC
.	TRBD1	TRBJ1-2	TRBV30	CAWSAFTGGHYGYTF	TGTGCCTGGAGTGCGTTCACAGGGGGCCACTATGGCTACACCTTC
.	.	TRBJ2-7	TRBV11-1	CASSFSRSYEQYF	TGTGCCAGCAGCTTCTCTAGGTCCTACGAGCAGTACTTC
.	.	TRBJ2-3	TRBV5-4	CASSQDLSDTQYF	TGTGCCAGCAGCCAGGACTTGTCAGATACGCAGTATTTT
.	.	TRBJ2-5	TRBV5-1	CASSIGKETQYF	TGCGCCAGCAGTATCGGAAAAGAGACCCAGTACTTC
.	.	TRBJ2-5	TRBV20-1	CSASSAETQYF	TGCAGTGCTAGTTCGGCGGAGACCCAGTACTTC
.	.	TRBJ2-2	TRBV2	CASRAQGRAGELFF	TGTGCCAGCAGAGCACAGGGTCGGGCCGGGGAGCTGTTTTTT
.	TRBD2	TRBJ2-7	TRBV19	CASPLVSSGRVNRSEQYF	TGTGCCAGCCCCCTGGTCTCTAGCGGGAGGGTGAACCGCTCCGAGCAGTACTTC
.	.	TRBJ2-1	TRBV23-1	CATPEGSVYNEQFF	TGCGCCACCCCCGAGGGGTCGGTCTACAATGAGCAGTTCTTC
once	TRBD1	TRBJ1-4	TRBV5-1	CASKVAGGEKLFF	TGCGCCAGCAAGGTGGCAGGGGGGGAAAAACTGTTTTTT
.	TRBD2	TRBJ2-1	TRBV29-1	CSARGGSSYNEQFF	TGCAGCGCTCGGGGGGGAAGCTCCTACAATGAGCAGTTCTTC
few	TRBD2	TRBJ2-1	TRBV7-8	CASSLGTSGRMGEQFF	TGTGCCAGCAGCTTGGGGACTAGCGGACGTATGGGTGAGCAGTTCTTC
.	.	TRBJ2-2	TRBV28	CASRPQGGRLRELFF	TGTGCCAGCAGACCACAGGGGGGGAGGCTCCGGGAGCTGTTTTTT
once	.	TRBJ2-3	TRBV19	CATQMATDTQYF	TGTGCCACTCAAATGGCCACAGATACGCAGTATTTT
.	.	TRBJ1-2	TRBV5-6	CASSPLGQGGNGYTF	TGTGCCAGCAGCCCCCTCGGCCAGGGCGGAAACGGCTACACCTTC